This note documents a single T cell receptor beta chain sequence. Its recognized antigen is unknown. Base qualities are missing; no much larger clone stands one base away. The sample comes from a study of blood T cell repertoires in COVID-19 (dated by TCRdb to about 2020). General notes on the study: Samples from collaborators originated in the United States, Italy and Spain and spanned both the acute and convalescent phases of COVID-19. The prospective study material was composed of cDNA or gDNA derived from T cells, B-cell-depleted T cells, or PBMCs. The dataset comprised deeply sampled blood TCRbeta repertoires from subjects exposed to, actively infected with, or recovered from COVID-19. A freely available public database, intended as a resource for researchers studying the immune response to SARS-CoV-2, is where the repertoires were released. The samples were drawn from two sources: the first 160 participants of the ongoing ImmuneRACE study, and some 1,300 subjects contributed by 6 global collaborators. Nearly every sample came with metadata listing a de-identified subject ID, COVID-19 status, age in years and sex. HLA class I and class II types, where available, came from metadata supplied by the sample provider rather than from assay-based typing.

Whole blood was collected in K2EDTA tubes by collaborating institutions according to the institutions' own protocols. For TCRbeta analysis, collaborator samples were shipped as frozen whole blood, as isolated PBMCs, or as DNA extracted from either sample type. TCRbeta CDR3 regions were amplified from genomic DNA using the immunoSEQ Assay, a bias-controlled multiplex PCR. As for the original processing: The number of nucleated cells in each sample was estimated by amplification of reference gene primers within the assay. To quantify the absolute abundance of each unique TCRbeta CDR3 rearrangement, sequence reads were collapsed and filtered. For each sample, productive Simpson clonality was calculated as the square root of Simpson's diversity index over productive rearrangements. Here the immuneACCESS table is served through TCRdb, limited to in-frame sequences with V and J called. Missing clones are a known gap in these copies; in checked studies unresolved V genes cover under half, and the rest lacks a known reason. Clone size and V and J calls were adopted from that table, with D and trimming inferred from the DNA. This sample holds around 300,000 clones; 85% were observed only once. More than 6% of the sample belongs to the ten largest clones.

Trimming removed 5 bases from V and 9 bases from J; the gene matches leave 3 bases unexplained. Including the terminal cysteine and phenylalanine, the CDR3 comprises 12 residues. Only the CDR3 region is kept as DNA, spanning 36 bases read in frame from base 1. In the germline V gene (reference sequence), CDR1 corresponds to LGHDT and CDR2 to YNNKEL. Points the paper makes about the study in general: The quantity of clinical and demographic metadata differed by source and by participant and was supplied without curation.

The sequenced material came from peripheral blood. This receptor was taken from a human donor in a cohort sampled during active COVID-19. The chain employs TRBV3-1 (or the pseudogene TRBV3-2) and TRBJ2-1; TRBD1 aligns with 8 central bases. The DNA reads TGTGCCAGCAGCGAACAGGGGGGTGAGCAGTTCTTC. Protein translation: CASSEQGGEQFF.